This TCR beta chain was sequenced for a study of cytomegalovirus exposure and HLA in healthy donors. With 60 Vbeta and 13 Jbeta primers, the PCR was carried out. Generated by immunoSEQ multiplex PCR, the TCRdb table keeps only in-frame clones and is missing some. The sample shows some 120,000 clones, 70% to 80% of them seen only once. This clone was seen a handful of times. No antigen is known for it. The study, taken as a whole, reports: Within a later analysis, the majority of CMV-associated TCR beta chains appeared HLA-restricted. Most TCR sequences were rare, but some public TCRs occurred in many donors.

V was cut by 6 bases and J by 1 base, with 9 bases left in between. The CDR3 spans 13 residues. Germline CDR1 ENHRY, CDR2 SYGVKD. This TCR derives from a woman aged 50 to 60 in good health and CMV-seropositive. Source material: PBMCs. The V and J genes are TRBV10-3 and TRBJ1-1; TRBD1 is a possible D gene (6 bases). The CDR3 sequence: CAIRAQGNTEAFF. DNA for the CDR3: TGTGCCATCAGAGCACAGGGGAACACTGAAGCTTTCTTT.